The 13 T cell receptor beta chains below were found in one sample sequenced in a study of T cells in Graves' hyperthyroidism and ophthalmopathy. The source material, RNA transcripts, was used to amplify TCR beta CDR3 regions. Researchers ran a first-round RT-PCR on the TCR CDR3 using the HTBI primer set. TCRdb fed the multiplex PCR reads into MiXCR, producing one record per CDR3 protein. The table shows some 800,000 distinct CDR3 sequences, with approximately 40% occurring only once. Sequencing was done on a sample of blood. These receptors all stem from a man between 18 and 35 years old with Graves' hyperthyroidism.

This clonotype has only a few counts. The V call is TRBV20-1, the J call TRBJ1-3, with 7 bases fitting TRBD1. CDR3 length: 17 amino acids. V was pared by 0 bases and J by 0 bases, with 8 bases of the junction left unmatched. From germline, CDR1 is DFQATT and CDR2 SNEGSKA (reference sequence). CDR3 nucleotides: TGCAGTGCTAGAGATTCGACAGGGATCAACTCTGGAAACACCATATATTTT. This sequence encodes CSARDSTGINSGNTIYF.

This clonotype has a count of ten or more. The chain employs TRBV15 and TRBJ2-7, with D unclear. V shed 3 bases and J shed 9 bases, with 21 bases lying between them. This CDR3 spans 15 amino acids. Per the germline V gene, CDR1 is LNHNV and CDR2 is YYDKDF (reference sequence). This chain's CDR3 is CATSSGATTDSGQYF. In DNA form, the CDR3 reads TGTGCCACCAGCAGCGGAGCTACGACCGATTCGGGGCAGTACTTC.

This clonotype appeared many times. The V gene is TRBV19, the J gene TRBJ1-2; TRBD1 matches at 7 bases. After removal of 3 bases from V and 8 bases from J, the junction contained 9 bases not matched to a gene. The CDR3 sequence is 14 residues long. Germline CDR1 and CDR2: LNHDA and SQIVND (reference sequence). CDR3: CASSIGAGGNGYTF. In nucleotides, the CDR3 is TGTGCCAGTAGTATTGGGGCAGGGGGAAACGGCTACACCTTC.

The sample holds a few counts of this clonotype. Since a much larger clone is just one base distant, this may be a read error. The chain couples TRBV10-3 to TRBJ1-1; D might be TRBD1 (5 bases). The germline gives CDR1 ENHRY, CDR2 SYGVKD. CDR3 length: 13 amino acids. The CDR3 loop is CASSYERGTEAFF. The CDR3 nucleotides are TGTGCCAGCAGTTACGAAAGGGGCACTGAAGCTTTCTTT.

This clonotype was detected once. The chain is built from TRBV27 and TRBJ1-5; 9 nucleotides align to TRBD1. Germline V gene sequence: CDR1 MNHEY, CDR2 SMNVEV (reference sequence). Trimming cost V 6 bases and J 1 base; bases outside gene matches: 10. The CDR3 length is 17 residues. In DNA, the CDR3 is TGTGCCAGCAGGGGGGGGACAGGGCGTACGAGCAATCAGCCCCAGCATTTT. As protein: CASRGGTGRTSNQPQHF.

The rearrangement joins TRBV9 to TRBJ1-1; D call uncertain. Trimming stripped 4 bases from V and 10 bases from J, with 11 bases between. The CDR3 is made up of 11 amino acids. Germline V gene data show CDR1 as SGDLS and CDR2 as YYNGEE. The CDR3 reads CASSQSTGAFF. The CDR3 DNA follows: TGTGCCAGCAGCCAATCTACGGGAGCTTTCTTT.

The V and J genes are TRBV9 and TRBJ1-1, with a possible D match to TRBD1 (5 bases). Per germline, CDR1 SGDLS and CDR2 YYNGEE. The CDR3 is made up of 14 amino acids. Trimming cost V 3 bases and J 4 bases, with 13 bases left between them. CDR3 DNA sequence: TGTGCCAGCAGCGGTCCAGGGTTGACCACTGAAGCTTTCTTT. Its translation: CASSGPGLTTEAFF.

The V and J genes are TRBV12-3 or TRBV12-4 and TRBJ2-2; 7 bases map to TRBD1. V lost 5 bases, J lost 4 bases, and 10 bases stayed unmatched. The CDR3 has 16 amino acids. This CDR3 reads CASSRFGTAVTGELFF. As DNA, the CDR3 is TGTGCCAGCAGTCGGTTCGGGACAGCGGTCACCGGGGAGCTGTTTTTT.

The sample holds many counts of this clonotype. V and J are TRBV24-1 and TRBJ2-7; no clear D gene. This CDR3 contains 12 residues. V lost 1 base and J 7 bases, leaving 7 bases between the germline ends. Germline V gene lookup returns CDR1 KGHDR and CDR2 SFDVKD. The CDR3 loop reads CATSDFATEQYF. In DNA form, the CDR3 reads TGTGCCACCAGTGATTTCGCTACGGAGCAGTACTTC.

The V and J genes are TRBV7-2 and TRBJ2-5, with a weak D call TRBD1 (5 bases). Trimming left V 5 bases short and J 0 bases short, with 13 bases between. Germline values: CDR1 SGHTA, CDR2 FQGNSA. The CDR3 extends over 15 amino acids. The CDR3 region has the DNA TGTGCCAGCAGCCAAGATGTCAGGGACCAAGAGACCCAGTACTTC. Its translation is CASSQDVRDQETQYF.

This clonotype was counted at least ten times. The chain carries TRBV7-8 and TRBJ2-7, with D perhaps TRBD1 or TRBD2 (5 bases each). This CDR3 comprises 13 residues. Trimming took off 5 bases at V and 5 bases at J, with 13 bases between the two ends. Germline V lookup: CDR1 SGHVS, CDR2 FQNEAQ. The CDR3 sequence is CASSRREPNEQYF. As DNA, the CDR3 is TGTGCCAGCAGCCGCAGGGAGCCCAACGAGCAGTACTTC.

This clonotype was observed at least ten times. V gene TRBV10-3 combines with J gene TRBJ2-2; D may match TRBD1 or TRBD2 (5 bases each). The germline CDR1 and CDR2 sequences are ENHRY and SYGVKD. The CDR3 loop spans 16 amino acids. The V end was cut by 6 bases, the J end by 3 bases, with 17 bases between. DNA of the CDR3: TGTGCCATCAGAGCTCGGGGCCAGGAGGACACCGGGGAGCTGTTTTTT. Residues: CAIRARGQEDTGELFF.

This clonotype was observed at least ten times. V and J are TRBV2 and TRBJ1-1, with D unresolved. Trimming removed 3 bases at V and 10 bases at J, with 12 bases between. CDR3 length: 12 residues. Germline CDR1 SNHLY, CDR2 FYNNEI. As DNA, the CDR3 is TGTGCCAGCAGTGAGACGGTGAAAAGAGCTTTCTTT. Its protein product is CASSETVKRAFF.